This TCR beta chain was captured in a study of T-cell reconstitution after alpha-beta-depleted transplantation in children. Germline V lookup: CDR1 LGHDT, CDR2 YNNKEL (reference sequence). The CDR3 runs 15 residues. V lost 1 base and J 4 bases, leaving 10 bases between the germline ends. This clonotype was seen repeatedly, ten times or more. Unique molecular identifiers were incorporated into the prepared TCRbeta library. TCRdb fed the PCR reads into MiXCR, producing one record per CDR3 protein. Here the sample spans about 610,000 distinct CDR3 sequences, about 10% being singletons. Sequencing used PBMCs from the stem cell graft donor, obtained from the stem cell graft. The V gene is TRBV3-1, the J gene TRBJ2-2, with D perhaps matching TRBD2 (6 bases). The TCR was taken from a human donor who donated a stem cell graft to a child with acute myeloid leukemia. CDR3 residues: CASSQAGEGTGELFF. CDR3 DNA sequence: TGTGCCAGCAGCCAAGCGGGAGAGGGCACCGGGGAGCTGTTTTTT.